One sample yielded the 20 T cell receptor beta chains listed below, sequenced in a study of regulatory T cells in long-lasting Graves disease. Noted time point: newly diagnosed GD, antithyroid drugs for less than 3 months. The TCR library was made from RNA that had been extracted from PBMCs in TRIzol. Library construction for TCR beta used iRepertoire HTBI primers and Arm-PCR of CDR3 regions. TCRdb analysed the multiplex PCR reads with MiXCR anew, one entry per CDR3 protein. There are under 400,000 distinct CDR3 sequences in the sample; 16% occur only once, and just under 30% lies in the top ten. These data also featured in a second study, about T cells in Graves' hyperthyroidism and ophthalmopathy.

The sample was peripheral blood mononuclear cells (PBMCs), taken at new diagnosis, from a patient treated with antithyroid drugs. These receptors all stem from a man aged 35-49 years with Graves disease.

This clonotype came up many times. This sequence joins TRBV20-1 and TRBJ2-3; D is unresolved. Germline V gives CDR1 DFQATT, CDR2 SNEGSKA (reference sequence). CDR3 length: 13 residues. Trimming took 0 bases from V and 2 from J, leaving 6 bases between them. The CDR3 protein is CSARETSTDTQYF. CDR3 nucleotide sequence: TGCAGTGCTAGAGAAACCTCCACAGATACGCAGTATTTT.

The sample holds a few counts of this clonotype. This rearrangement joins TRBV9 to TRBJ2-5; tentatively, D is TRBD2 (6 bases). Trimming shortened V by 0 bases and J by 5 bases, and 20 bases separated the two germline ends. The germline V gene has CDR1 SGDLS and CDR2 YYNGEE. The length of the CDR3 is 17 residues. The CDR3 reads CASSVGGTTSSGETQYF. In DNA, the CDR3 is TGTGCCAGCAGCGTAGGGGGGACGACTAGTTCAGGGGAGACCCAGTACTTC.

This clonotype was observed at least ten times. This sequence joins TRBV20-1 and TRBJ1-5; the D gene is possibly TRBD1 (5 bases). This CDR3 has 19 amino acids. V was pared by 4 bases and J by 4 bases, with 29 bases between. Germline loops: CDR1 DFQATT, CDR2 SNEGSKA (reference sequence). The CDR3 sequence: CSAIGDRWVGGGVNQPQHF. As DNA, the CDR3 is TGCAGTGCTATTGGTGACCGATGGGTGGGCGGAGGGGTAAATCAGCCCCAGCATTTT.

The sample holds a few counts of this clonotype. The CDR3 region is CSASWRAETTDTQYF. The DNA for the CDR3 is TGCAGTGCTAGTTGGAGGGCCGAGACCACAGATACGCAGTATTTT. The chain recombines TRBV20-1 with TRBJ2-3, with TRBD2 as a possible D gene (6 bases). The germline V gene encodes CDR1 DFQATT and CDR2 SNEGSKA (reference sequence). The CDR3 sequence is 15 residues long. The ends were cut back, 3 bases at V and 2 bases at J, with 15 bases in the middle.

This clonotype was detected many times. The J gene is TRBJ1-5, the V gene TRBV6-1, with 8 bases aligning to TRBD1. CDR3 length equals 13 residues. Germline V lookup: CDR1 MNHNS, CDR2 SASEGT. V lost 8 bases, J lost 4 bases, and 4 bases stayed unmatched. The CDR3 protein is CASDRDRNQPQHF. The CDR3 coding sequence is TGTGCCAGCGACCGGGACAGGAATCAGCCCCAGCATTTT.

In nucleotides, the CDR3 is TGTGCCAGCAGAATAGCGGGGGGGCTTGACGAGCAGTACTTC. Translation: CASRIAGGLDEQYF. This chain connects TRBV27 to TRBJ2-7; 11 positions match TRBD2. J lost 5 bases, V lost 6 bases, and 6 bases had no gene match. Germline-derived CDR1 and CDR2 are MNHEY and SMNVEV (reference sequence). This CDR3 comprises 14 residues.

The CDR3 loop is CASSLWTSGGPVTQQFF. The DNA of the CDR3 is TGTGCCAGCAGTTTATGGACTAGCGGGGGCCCTGTTACCCAGCAGTTCTTC. This chain uses TRBV28 with TRBJ2-1; 12 positions agree with TRBD2. This CDR3 has 17 amino acids. Unmatched junction bases numbered 11, after V lost 0 bases and J lost 11 bases. Germline assignment: CDR1 MDHEN and CDR2 SYDVKM.

This chain links TRBV2 with TRBJ2-2; tentatively, D is TRBD2 (5 bases). Germline CDR1 is SNHLY and CDR2 is FYNNEI. The CDR3 is 15 amino acids. The V and J ends lost 4 bases and 5 bases respectively, with 14 bases between them. DNA of the CDR3: TGTGCCAGCAGTGCAATCCTCGGAGGTACCGGGGAGCTGTTTTTT. This codes for CASSAILGGTGELFF.

This clonotype was detected ten times or more. V and J are TRBV7-9 and TRBJ2-7; possibly TRBD2 for D (6 bases). V dropped 3 bases and J dropped 6 bases, with 12 bases sitting between them. This CDR3 contains 13 residues. In germline, CDR1 is SEHNR, CDR2 FQNEAQ (reference sequence). For the CDR3, the DNA is TGTGCCAGCAGCTTTGGCTTGGGAGGCGAGCAGTACTTC. As protein: CASSFGLGGEQYF.

This clonotype was detected once. This sequence joins TRBV7-2 and TRBJ2-7, with 7 bases fitting TRBD2. The CDR3 is 15 amino acids. The V gene's germline CDR1 is SGHTA and CDR2 FQGNSA. Trimming removed 2 bases from V and 4 bases from J; junction bases left unmatched: 8. In nucleotides, the CDR3 is TGTGCCAGCAGCTTACTGGGGGAGGGGACTTACGAGCAGTACTTC. Its protein product is CASSLLGEGTYEQYF.

This clonotype was detected ten times or more. Lacking the conserved final phenylalanine or tryptophan, this CDR3 likely reflects a read error. The DNA is omitted, as the CDR3 cannot be located on it reliably, and the CDR3 follows TCRdb's listing. The chain couples TRBV10-3 to TRBJ2-3; the D call of TRBD2 is as the table states it, not checked on the DNA. The CDR3 adds up to 13 amino acids, both ends counted. The germline V gene has CDR1 ENHRY and CDR2 SYGVKD. The CDR3 region is CAITAGLAGVPVV.

The chain is built from TRBV5-8 and TRBJ2-7, with D perhaps assigned TRBD1 or TRBD2 (5 bases each). V dropped 1 base and J dropped 12 bases, with 11 bases sitting between them. Germline values: CDR1 SGHTS, CDR2 YDEGEE. This CDR3 contains 11 residues. The CDR3 DNA is TGTGCCAGCAGCTTGTGGGACGATGGGTACTTC. Its translation: CASSLWDDGYF.

The V and J genes are TRBV5-4 and TRBJ2-7; D call uncertain. The germline CDR1 and CDR2 sequences are SGHNT and YYREEE (reference sequence). V lost 0 bases, J lost 3 bases, and 19 bases lay in between. This CDR3 has 17 residues. The CDR3 coding sequence is TGTGCCAGCAGCTTGGGGTCGAGGCCAGAATCATTCTACGAGCAGTACTTC. Translation gives CASSLGSRPESFYEQYF.

This clonotype was picked up one time. The gene calls are TRBV19 and TRBJ2-7; D may be TRBD1 or TRBD2 (5 bases each). Per the germline V gene, CDR1 is LNHDA and CDR2 is SQIVND (reference sequence). Between the trimmed V and J ends, which lost 3 bases and 6 bases, there was a span of 21 bases. CDR3 length: 16 residues. DNA of the CDR3: TGTGCCAGTAGTATGATCCCGGGACCCATAATGGTCGAGCAGTACTTC. This gives the protein CASSMIPGPIMVEQYF.

This chain connects TRBV24-1 to TRBJ2-7; tentatively, D is TRBD2 (5 bases). This CDR3 has 14 amino acids. The V gene's germline CDR1 is KGHDR and CDR2 SFDVKD. V was cut by 4 bases and J by 6 bases, with 15 bases left in between. CDR3 nucleotides: TGTGCCACCAGTGAGCGCCGCCGGGGAAGCGAGCAGTACTTC. Residues: CATSERRRGSEQYF.

Ten or more counts support this clonotype. The genes are TRBV12-3 or TRBV12-4 and TRBJ1-2; tentative D call: TRBD1 (6 bases). V was pared by 8 bases and J by 8 bases, with 18 bases between. The CDR3 spans 13 residues. The CDR3 region is CASQSQGMEGYTF. The CDR3, as DNA: TGTGCCAGCCAATCCCAGGGGATGGAAGGCTACACCTTC.

The table lists this clonotype with many counts. This chain joins TRBV20-1 and TRBJ2-1; D ambiguous. The CDR3 covers 11 residues. Trimming removed 6 bases from V and 5 bases from J, with 8 bases in between. CDR1 is DFQATT and CDR2 is SNEGSKA in the germline V gene (reference sequence). The CDR3 loop is CSAEGHNEQFF. The CDR3 region has the DNA TGCAGTGCCGAAGGACACAATGAGCAGTTCTTC.

Comments on this clonotype: A much larger clone differs by one base, so this may be a read error. In nucleotides, the CDR3 is TGTGCCATCAGTGAAGGTAGCGGGGGAGAGACCCAGTTCTTC. Its translation is CAISEGSGGETQFF. The chain joins TRBV10-3 to TRBJ2-1; 9 bases agree with TRBD2. V shed 3 bases and J 13 bases; nucleotides not matched to a gene: 10. The CDR3 is 14 residues long. Germline CDR1 is ENHRY and CDR2 is SYGVKD.

This clonotype was found many times. The genes are TRBV11-2 and TRBJ2-5; D ambiguous. Germline V lookup: CDR1 SGHAT, CDR2 FQNNGV. The CDR3 totals 14 residues. V gave up 3 bases and J gave up 2 bases, with 10 bases separating them. This CDR3 reads CASSLDGTQETQYF. CDR3 in DNA: TGTGCCAGCAGCTTGGACGGAACACAAGAGACCCAGTACTTC.

This clonotype was recorded at least ten times. The chain recombines TRBV28 with TRBJ1-4; D may be TRBD1 (5 bases). The V end was cut by 7 bases, the J end by 6 bases, with 18 bases between. The CDR3 length is 15 residues. Germline lookup yields CDR1 MDHEN and CDR2 SYDVKM. CDR3 nucleotide sequence: TGTGCCAGCAAACCCACGACCGGGACTTATGAAAAACTGTTTTTT. Its translation is CASKPTTGTYEKLFF.